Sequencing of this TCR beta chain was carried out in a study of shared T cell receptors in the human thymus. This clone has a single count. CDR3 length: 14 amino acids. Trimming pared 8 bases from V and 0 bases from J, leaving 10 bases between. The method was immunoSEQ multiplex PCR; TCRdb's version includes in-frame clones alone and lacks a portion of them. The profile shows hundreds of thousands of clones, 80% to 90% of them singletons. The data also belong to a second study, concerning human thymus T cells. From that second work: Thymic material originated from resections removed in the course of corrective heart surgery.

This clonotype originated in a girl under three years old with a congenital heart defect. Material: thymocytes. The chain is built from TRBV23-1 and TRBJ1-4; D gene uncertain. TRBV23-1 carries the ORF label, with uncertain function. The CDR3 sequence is CASVQRATNEKLFF. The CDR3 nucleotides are TGCGCCAGCGTTCAGCGAGCAACTAATGAAAAACTGTTTTTT.